The 11 T cell receptor beta chains reported below all come from one sample, sequenced in a study of blood T cell repertoires in COVID-19. The method was immunoSEQ multiplex PCR; TCRdb's version includes in-frame clones alone and lacks a portion of them. The sample yields nearly 25,000 clones, approximately 72% seen once. The sequenced sample was peripheral blood. The receptor set was obtained from a man aged 45-65 years with COVID-19, enrolled during active disease.

This clone is a singleton in its sample. The genes are TRBV28 and TRBJ2-4; TRBD2 matches 8 bases. The CDR3 has 12 amino acids. Looked up from germline, CDR1 is MDHEN and CDR2 is SYDVKM. V lost 3 bases and J lost 12; bases outside the gene matches: 4. The CDR3 region is CASSFLGGDQYF. The CDR3 DNA reads as TGTGCCAGCAGTTTTCTCGGGGGGGATCAGTACTTC.

J is TRBJ1-5 and V is TRBV27; 7 bases are shared with TRBD1. The CDR3 is 17 residues long. In germline, CDR1 is MNHEY, CDR2 SMNVEV (reference sequence). V shed 6 bases, J shed 0 bases, and the junction held 11 bases outside the gene matches. CDR3 residues: CASRRFGQANSNQPQHF. In nucleotides, the CDR3 is TGTGCCAGCAGAAGATTCGGACAGGCAAATAGCAATCAGCCCCAGCATTTT.

V is TRBV28 and J is TRBJ2-5; 7 bases agree with TRBD2. Looked up from germline, CDR1 is MDHEN and CDR2 is SYDVKM. The CDR3 is 15 residues long. With 6 bases clipped from V and 3 bases from J, the junction kept 10 bases outside the gene matches. The CDR3, as DNA: TGTGCCAGCAGAATTAATATGGGGGGGGAAGAGACCCAGTACTTC. It is translated as CASRINMGGEETQYF.

The chain employs TRBV6-4 and TRBJ2-1, with TRBD2 matching over 10 bases. The trim removed 6 bases at V and 2 bases at J, leaving 4 bases unmatched. In germline, CDR1 is MRHNA, CDR2 SNTAGT. This CDR3 contains 15 residues. The CDR3 here is CASSLSGGAYNEQFF. The CDR3 bases are TGTGCCAGCAGCTTGAGCGGGGGGGCCTACAATGAGCAGTTCTTC.

This sequence joins TRBV3-1 (or the pseudogene TRBV3-2) and TRBJ2-1; D unclear. The CDR3 length is 10 residues. The V and J ends lost 5 bases and 10 bases respectively, with 6 bases between them. Germline V lookup: CDR1 LGHDT, CDR2 YNNKEL (reference sequence). CDR3 loop: CASSEWEQFF. DNA for the CDR3: TGTGCCAGCAGCGAGTGGGAGCAGTTCTTC.

This chain joins TRBV3-1 (or the pseudogene TRBV3-2) and TRBJ2-3; no firm D call. Germline V lookup: CDR1 LGHDT, CDR2 YNNKEL (reference sequence). This CDR3 has 14 residues. V lost 1 base to trimming and J lost 2 bases, with 7 bases between them. The CDR3 region has the DNA TGTGCCAGCAGCCAAGCCAGACACACAGATACGCAGTATTTT. This translates into CASSQARHTDTQYF.

The chain carries TRBV6-4 and TRBJ2-3; D is undetermined. The CDR3 loop spans 12 amino acids. V was cut by 4 bases and J by 2 bases, with 4 bases left in between. Germline CDR1 is MRHNA and CDR2 is SNTAGT. CDR3 DNA sequence: TGTGCCAGCAGTGTGGCCACAGATACGCAGTATTTT. Its translation: CASSVATDTQYF.

The sample holds one count of this clone. This chain connects TRBV12-3 or TRBV12-4 to TRBJ2-3; maybe TRBD1 (5 bases). The CDR3 extends over 13 amino acids. Trimming stripped 7 bases from V and 8 bases from J, with 16 bases between. The CDR3 spells CASTLGAIPTQYF. CDR3 nucleotides: TGTGCCAGCACCCTAGGGGCCATCCCTACGCAGTATTTT.

In this sample, this clone turned up once. The genes are TRBV21-1 and TRBJ2-1; TRBD1, as called in the table, went unchecked against the DNA. TRBV21-1 is a pseudogene segment. The CDR3 totals 15 residues. CDR3 region: CASSPGTIRYNEQFF. The CDR3 nucleotides read TGTGCCAGCAGCCCTGGGACAATCCGCTACAATGAGCAGTTCTTC.

By sample fraction, this clone is medium-sized. The gene calls are TRBV7-6 and TRBJ1-2; 7 bases agree with TRBD1. J lost 0 bases, V lost 4 bases, and 8 bases had no gene match. CDR1 is SGHVS, CDR2 FNYEAQ, per germline. The CDR3 extends over 16 amino acids. The CDR3 bases are TGTGCCAGCAGCTCGGGACAGCGTACATCTAACTATGGCTACACCTTC. Translation: CASSSGQRTSNYGYTF.

Regarding this clone: At one boundary the junction diverges from the germline segment, which might be a read error. CDR3 DNA sequence: TGCGGCGGACAGGGACGGGCCGAGCAGTACTTC. This translates into CGGQGRAEQYF. The chain has TRBV10-3 and TRBJ2-7; TRBD1 matches at 8 bases. Germline V lookup: CDR1 ENHRY, CDR2 SYGVKD. CDR3 length: 11 residues.